This paragraph covers one TCR beta chain sequence. Losses at the gene ends were 5 bases for V and 3 bases for J; bases not matched to a gene: 7. CDR1 and CDR2 (germline): MNHEY, SMNVEV (reference sequence). The length of the CDR3 is 14 residues. The method was immunoSEQ multiplex PCR; TCRdb's version includes in-frame clones alone and lacks a portion of them. The table has about 20,000 clones, about 86% seen once. This specimen belongs to a study of control samples from healthy donors and cancer patients. The chain has TRBV27 and TRBJ2-7; 7 bases agree with TRBD1. The sequence was collected from a woman in her 70s with colorectal cancer. Sequenced input: PBMCs. Here the CDR3 reads CASSPGTEFYEQYF. The CDR3 DNA follows: TGTGCCAGCAGTCCCGGGACAGAGTTCTACGAGCAGTACTTC.